This T cell receptor beta chain was sequenced in a study of OX40 agonist ivuxolimab in advanced cancers. Data came from immunoSEQ multiplex PCR; TCRdb stores just in-frame clones and leaves some out. This table has roughly 60,000 clones, over 75% appearing once. The CDR3 contains 15 residues. J gave up 6 bases and V 2 bases, and 7 bases lay outside the gene matches. Per the germline V gene, CDR1 is SGHRS and CDR2 is YFSETQ. V and J are TRBV5-1 and TRBJ2-3; 9 bases agree with TRBD2. This TCR was recovered from an adult with an advanced solid tumor such as melanoma, head and neck, liver or kidney cancer. The sample in question was CD4+ or CD8+ T cells sorted from blood, obtained in a trial of the OX40 agonist ivuxolimab. The CDR3 here is CASSFVAGAGDTQYF. DNA of the CDR3: TGCGCCAGCAGCTTCGTAGCGGGAGCTGGGGATACGCAGTATTTT.